This TCR beta chain was found in a study of blood T cells in healthy people across ages. Combining a sample-barcoded 5' primer with a J-beta primer mix, a second PCR ran for 7 to 11 cycles. TCRdb fed the 5' RACE reads into MiXCR, producing one record per CDR3 protein. The repertoire holds nearly 800,000 distinct CDR3 sequences, 20% to 25% seen once, with under 4.5% in the top ten. Germline loops: CDR1 MNHEY, CDR2 SVGAGI. The CDR3 has 14 residues. Deletions cut 1 base from V and 7 bases from J, with 10 bases between. These data also featured in a second study, about T cells of mothers and their children.

The TCR sequence derives from a boy aged 5-17 years in good health. The rearrangement uses TRBV6-5 and TRBJ1-4; the D gene is possibly TRBD1 (5 bases). The sequencing sample was made of blood. CDR3 loop: CASSYYNGAEKLFF. For the CDR3, the DNA is TGTGCCAGCAGTTACTACAACGGGGCTGAAAAACTGTTTTTT.